What follows are 6 T cell receptor beta chains derived from one specimen sequenced in a study of blood T cell repertoires in COVID-19. The method was immunoSEQ multiplex PCR; TCRdb's version includes in-frame clones alone and lacks a portion of them. The repertoire has just under 85,000 clones, approximately 82% of them found once; the top ten carry more than 15%. Sequenced: peripheral blood. Receptor source: a woman aged 55-69 years with acute or convalescent COVID-19.

The V gene is TRBV7-6, the J gene TRBJ2-5; 7 bases map to TRBD2. The CDR3 totals 15 residues. V lost 2 bases and J lost 5; bases outside the gene matches: 8. CDR1 and CDR2 from the germline V gene are SGHVS and FNYEAQ. CDR3 DNA sequence: TGTGCCAGCAGCTTAACTTTGCGAGCGGGGGAGACCCAGTACTTC. It is translated as CASSLTLRAGETQYF.

The V gene is TRBV30, the J gene TRBJ2-3; 8 bases agree with TRBD1. The V segment lost 2 bases and the J segment 8 bases; nucleotides outside the gene matches: 9. CDR3 length: 14 residues. Germline V gene lookup returns CDR1 GTSNPN and CDR2 SVGIG (reference sequence). The CDR3 coding sequence is TGTGCCTGGAGTATGACCCAGGGGGCCCCTACGCAGTATTTT. Amino acid sequence: CAWSMTQGAPTQYF.

This chain connects TRBV30 to TRBJ1-2, with D possibly matching TRBD1 (6 bases). The V gene's germline CDR1 is GTSNPN and CDR2 SVGIG (reference sequence). Deletions cut 0 bases from V and 3 bases from J, with 14 bases between. The CDR3 consists of 15 residues. The CDR3 nucleotides are TGTGCCTGGAGTGTACCGGGACACGGCGACTATGGCTACACCTTC. Its protein product is CAWSVPGHGDYGYTF.

This clone has only one observation. This sequence joins TRBV24-1 and TRBJ2-1; 14 nucleotides match TRBD2. The V gene's germline CDR1 is KGHDR and CDR2 SFDVKD. V lost 3 bases to trimming and J lost 3 bases; unmatched junction nucleotides: 6. The CDR3 spans 18 residues. The CDR3 reads CATSDPGLAGGLYNEQFF. DNA for the CDR3: TGTGCCACCAGTGATCCCGGACTAGCGGGAGGACTCTACAATGAGCAGTTCTTC.

The chain combines TRBV11-2 with TRBJ1-4; 9 nucleotides match TRBD1. The CDR3 is 16 residues long. The germline V gene has CDR1 SGHAT and CDR2 FQNNGV. After removal of 5 bases from V and 0 bases from J, the junction contained 4 bases not matched to a gene. The CDR3: CASSLQGASTNEKLFF. Here the CDR3 DNA reads TGTGCCAGCAGCCTACAGGGGGCTTCAACTAATGAAAAACTGTTTTTT.

The chain couples TRBV4-3 to TRBJ1-5, with D tentatively TRBD1 (5 bases). The CDR3 runs to 15 residues. CDR1 and CDR2 from the germline V gene are LGHNA and YSLEER. The V end was cut by 2 bases, the J end by 4 bases, with 12 bases between. CDR3 in DNA: TGCGCCAGCAGCCAATCCTCGGGGGGTAATCAGCCCCAGCATTTT. It translates to CASSQSSGGNQPQHF.